These 3 T cell receptor beta chains originate from one sample sequenced in a study of vaccination and CD4 T cells after COVID-19. Specified treatment: 10-day PBMC culture with coronavirus spike peptide pools or control peptides (ViraFEST assay). Cultured CD4+ T-cell DNA underwent Oncomine TCR Beta short-read sequencing. In TCRdb, the PCR reads were re-called with MiXCR into one record per CDR3 protein. This table has roughly 15,000 distinct CDR3 sequences, around 56% appearing once. These receptors are not linked to any known antigen. Input material: CD4+ T cells from blood, cultured in vitro. These receptor sequences come from a human donor who had recovered from COVID-19.

This chain connects TRBV12-3 or TRBV12-4 to TRBJ1-5; D ambiguous. The CDR3 spans 13 residues. V lost 6 bases to trimming and J lost 9 bases, with 15 bases between them. The DNA for the CDR3 is TGTGCCAGCAGGGGTGCACCGGGGAGGCCCCAGCATTTT. Its translation is CASRGAPGRPQHF.

This clonotype was observed a few times. The chain couples TRBV25-1 to TRBJ2-5; no clear D. Germline V gene sequence: CDR1 MGHDK, CDR2 SYGVNS. The CDR3 consists of 12 residues. V was trimmed by 3 bases and J by 5 bases, leaving 7 bases between them. The CDR3 nucleotides are TGTGCCAGCAGTGACGTGCCCGAGACCCAGTACTTC. It is translated as CASSDVPETQYF.

The chain recombines TRBV12-5 with TRBJ1-1; unclear D gene. CDR1 and CDR2 (germline): LGHNT, FRNRAP. The CDR3 covers 12 residues. The ends were cut back, 6 bases at V and 6 bases at J, with 11 bases in the middle. The CDR3, as DNA: TGTGCTAGTGGCCCTGGAAGGTCTGAAGCTTTCTTT. Its protein product is CASGPGRSEAFF.